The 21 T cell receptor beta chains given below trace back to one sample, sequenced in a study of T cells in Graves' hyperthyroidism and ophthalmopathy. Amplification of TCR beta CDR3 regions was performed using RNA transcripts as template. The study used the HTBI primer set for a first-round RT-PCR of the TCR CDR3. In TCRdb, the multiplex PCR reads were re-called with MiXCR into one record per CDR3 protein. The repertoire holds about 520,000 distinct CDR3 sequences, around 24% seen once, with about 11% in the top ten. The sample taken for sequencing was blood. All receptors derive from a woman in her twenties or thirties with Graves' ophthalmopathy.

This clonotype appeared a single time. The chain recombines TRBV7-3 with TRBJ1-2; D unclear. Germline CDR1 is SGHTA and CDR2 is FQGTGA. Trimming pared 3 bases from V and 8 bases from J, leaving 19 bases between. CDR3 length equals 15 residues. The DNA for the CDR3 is TGTGCCAGCAGCTTGGAGTTGGCTGCTCCTGGGGGCTACACCTTC. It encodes CASSLELAAPGGYTF.

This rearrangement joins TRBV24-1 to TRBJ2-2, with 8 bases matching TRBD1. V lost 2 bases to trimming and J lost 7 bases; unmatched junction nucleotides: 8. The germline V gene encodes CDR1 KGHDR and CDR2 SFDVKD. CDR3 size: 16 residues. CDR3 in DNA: TGTGCCACCAGTGATTATGGACAGGGAGGAGTCGGGGAGCTGTTTTTT. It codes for CATSDYGQGGVGELFF.

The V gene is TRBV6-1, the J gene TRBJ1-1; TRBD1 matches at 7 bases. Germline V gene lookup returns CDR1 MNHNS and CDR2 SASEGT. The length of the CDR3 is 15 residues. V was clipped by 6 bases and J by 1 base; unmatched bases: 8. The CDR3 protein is CASSGDSSWNTEAFF. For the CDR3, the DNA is TGTGCCAGCAGCGGGGACAGCTCCTGGAACACTGAAGCTTTCTTT.

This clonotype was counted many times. The CDR3 nucleotides are TGTGCCAGCAGTGCGGGAGCCGCCCTTTATGAGCAGTACTTC. The encoded protein is CASSAGAALYEQYF. The chain has TRBV27 and TRBJ2-7, with TRBD2 identical over 7 bases. Losses at the gene ends were 5 bases for V and 7 bases for J; bases not matched to a gene: 11. Germline V gene lookup returns CDR1 MNHEY and CDR2 SMNVEV (reference sequence). The CDR3 spans 14 residues.

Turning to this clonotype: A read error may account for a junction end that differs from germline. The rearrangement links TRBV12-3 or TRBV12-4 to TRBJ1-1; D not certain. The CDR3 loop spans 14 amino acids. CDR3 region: CAGSLGSGNTEAFF. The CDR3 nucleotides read TGTGCCGGCAGTTTAGGGAGCGGGAACACTGAAGCTTTCTTT.

The CDR3 region is CASNGAQGGEQYF. DNA of the CDR3: TGCGCCAGCAACGGGGCGCAGGGTGGAGAGCAGTACTTC. The chain recombines TRBV10-2 with TRBJ2-7; D tentatively fits TRBD1 or TRBD2 (5 bases each). CDR1 and CDR2 (germline): WSHSY, SAAADI. V was cut by 7 bases and J by 7 bases, with 17 bases left in between. The CDR3 covers 13 residues.

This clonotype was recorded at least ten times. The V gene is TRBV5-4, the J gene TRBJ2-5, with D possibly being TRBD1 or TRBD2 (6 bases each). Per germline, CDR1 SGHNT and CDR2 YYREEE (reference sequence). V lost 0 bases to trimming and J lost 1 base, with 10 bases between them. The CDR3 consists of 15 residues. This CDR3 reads CASSLVGGPQETQYF. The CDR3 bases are TGTGCCAGCAGCTTGGTTGGGGGGCCCCAAGAGACCCAGTACTTC.

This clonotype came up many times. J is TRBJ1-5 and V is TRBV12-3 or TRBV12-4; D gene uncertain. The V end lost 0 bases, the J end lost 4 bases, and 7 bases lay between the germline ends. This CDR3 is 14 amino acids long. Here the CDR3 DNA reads TGTGCCAGCAGTTTAGCCCGGGGAAATCAGCCCCAGCATTTT. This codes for CASSLARGNQPQHF.

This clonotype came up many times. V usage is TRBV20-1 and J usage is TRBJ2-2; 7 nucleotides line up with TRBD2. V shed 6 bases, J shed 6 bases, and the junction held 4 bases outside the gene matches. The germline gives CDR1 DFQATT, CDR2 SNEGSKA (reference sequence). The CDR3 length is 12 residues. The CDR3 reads CSAFRGAGELFF. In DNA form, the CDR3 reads TGCAGTGCCTTTCGGGGGGCCGGGGAGCTGTTTTTT.

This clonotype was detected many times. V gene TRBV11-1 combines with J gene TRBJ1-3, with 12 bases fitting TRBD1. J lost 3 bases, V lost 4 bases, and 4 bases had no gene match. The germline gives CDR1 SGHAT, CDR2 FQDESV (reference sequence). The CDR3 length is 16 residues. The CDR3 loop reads CASSSGQGADGNTIYF. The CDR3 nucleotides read TGTGCCAGCAGCTCGGGACAGGGGGCGGATGGAAACACCATATATTTT.

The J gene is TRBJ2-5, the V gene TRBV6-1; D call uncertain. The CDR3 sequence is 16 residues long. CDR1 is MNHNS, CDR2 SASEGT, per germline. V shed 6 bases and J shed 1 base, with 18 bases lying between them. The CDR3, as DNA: TGTGCCAGCAGGGGTTCGGTTGGGCAGTTCCAAGAGACCCAGTACTTC. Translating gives CASRGSVGQFQETQYF.

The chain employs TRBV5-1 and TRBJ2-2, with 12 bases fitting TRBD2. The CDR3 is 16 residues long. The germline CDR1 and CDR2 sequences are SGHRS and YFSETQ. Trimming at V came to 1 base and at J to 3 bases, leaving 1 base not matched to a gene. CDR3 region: CASSLTSGRYTGELFF. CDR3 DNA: TGCGCCAGCAGCTTGACTAGCGGGAGGTACACCGGGGAGCTGTTTTTT. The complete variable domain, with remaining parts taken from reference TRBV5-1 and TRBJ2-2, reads KAGVTQTPRYLIKTRGQQVTLSCSPISGHRSVSWYQQTPGQGLQFLFEYFSETQRNKGNFPGRFSGRQFSNSRSEMNVSTLELGDSALYLCASSLTSGRYTGELFFGEGSRLTVL.

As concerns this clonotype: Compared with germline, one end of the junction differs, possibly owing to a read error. This chain's CDR3 is CAGSLKLSPTEAFF. The CDR3 DNA reads TGTGCCGGCAGCTTGAAGCTCTCCCCCACTGAAGCTTTCTTT. The J gene is TRBJ1-1, the V gene TRBV7-2; D is uncertain. The germline CDR1 and CDR2 sequences are SGHTA and FQGNSA. The CDR3 runs to 14 residues.

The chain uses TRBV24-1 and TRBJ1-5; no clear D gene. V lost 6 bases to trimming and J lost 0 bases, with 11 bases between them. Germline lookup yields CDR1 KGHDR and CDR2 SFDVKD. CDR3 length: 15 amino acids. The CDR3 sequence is CATSNRSHSNQPQHF. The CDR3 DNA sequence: TGTGCCACCAGTAATAGGTCGCATAGCAATCAGCCCCAGCATTTT.

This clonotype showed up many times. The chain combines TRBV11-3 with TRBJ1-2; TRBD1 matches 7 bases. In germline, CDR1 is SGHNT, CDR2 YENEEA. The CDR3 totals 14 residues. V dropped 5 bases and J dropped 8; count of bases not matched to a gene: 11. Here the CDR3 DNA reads TGTGCCAGCAGCCCGGGACAGCTGGCTCGGGGCTACACCTTC. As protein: CASSPGQLARGYTF.

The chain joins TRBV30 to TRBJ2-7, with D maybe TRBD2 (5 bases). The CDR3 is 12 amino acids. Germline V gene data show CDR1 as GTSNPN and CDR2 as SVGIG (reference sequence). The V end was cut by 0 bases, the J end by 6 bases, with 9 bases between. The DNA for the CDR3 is TGTGCCTGGAGTGTACTAGTAGCCGAGCAGTACTTC. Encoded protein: CAWSVLVAEQYF.

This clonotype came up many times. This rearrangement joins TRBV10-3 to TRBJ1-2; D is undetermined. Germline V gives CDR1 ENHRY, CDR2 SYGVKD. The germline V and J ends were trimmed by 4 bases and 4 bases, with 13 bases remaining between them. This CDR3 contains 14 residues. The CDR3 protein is CAISARSRAYGYTF. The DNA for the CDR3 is TGTGCCATCAGTGCGAGGAGCCGGGCCTATGGCTACACCTTC.

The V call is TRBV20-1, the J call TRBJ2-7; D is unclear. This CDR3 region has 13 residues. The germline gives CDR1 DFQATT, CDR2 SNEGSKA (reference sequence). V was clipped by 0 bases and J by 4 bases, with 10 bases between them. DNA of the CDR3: TGCAGTGCTAGAGAGGGCGCGGTGTACGAGCAGTACTTC. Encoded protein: CSAREGAVYEQYF.

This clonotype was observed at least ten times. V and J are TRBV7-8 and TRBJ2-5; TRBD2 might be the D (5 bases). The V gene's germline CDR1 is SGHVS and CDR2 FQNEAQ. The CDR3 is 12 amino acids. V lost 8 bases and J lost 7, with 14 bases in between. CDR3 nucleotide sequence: TGTGCCAGCGGAAAGGACTTGTTGACCCAGTACTTC. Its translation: CASGKDLLTQYF.

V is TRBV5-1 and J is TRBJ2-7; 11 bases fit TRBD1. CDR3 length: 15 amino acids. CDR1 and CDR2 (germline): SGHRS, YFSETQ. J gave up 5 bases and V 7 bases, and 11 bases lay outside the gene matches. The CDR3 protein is CASRLPGQGGDEQYF. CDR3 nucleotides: TGCGCCAGCCGACTCCCGGGACAGGGGGGTGACGAGCAGTACTTC.

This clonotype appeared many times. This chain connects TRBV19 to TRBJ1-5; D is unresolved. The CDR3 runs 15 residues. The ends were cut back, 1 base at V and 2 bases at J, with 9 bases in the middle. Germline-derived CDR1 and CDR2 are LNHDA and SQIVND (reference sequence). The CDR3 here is CASSIGPAGNQPQHF. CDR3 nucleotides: TGTGCCAGTAGTATAGGCCCAGCAGGCAATCAGCCCCAGCATTTT.